This T cell receptor (beta chain) derives from a study of blood T cell repertoires in COVID-19 (dated by TCRdb to the early 2020s). Notes on the research overall: Samples covering the acute and convalescent phases of COVID-19 were provided by collaborators in the United States, Italy and Spain. Where available, HLA class I and class II types were obtained from metadata supplied by the sample provider rather than from assay-based typing. The prospective study material was composed of cDNA or gDNA derived from T cells, B-cell-depleted T cells, or PBMCs. The repertoires were released in a freely available public database meant as a resource for research on the immune response to SARS-CoV-2. Nearly every sample came with metadata listing a de-identified subject ID, COVID-19 status, age in years and sex. Subjects who had been exposed to COVID-19, were actively infected with it, or had recovered from it provided the deeply sampled blood TCRbeta repertoires that made up the dataset. Samples were obtained from the ongoing ImmuneRACE study (first 160 participants) and from about 1,300 subjects provided by 6 global collaborators. Overall results and qualifications from the work: The quantity of clinical and demographic metadata differed by source and by participant and was supplied without curation.

TCRbeta CDR3 regions were amplified from genomic DNA by means of the immunoSEQ Assay, a bias-controlled multiplex PCR. On the authors' methods: The number of nucleated cells in each sample was estimated by amplification of reference gene primers within the assay. Sequence reads were collapsed and filtered to measure the absolute abundance of every unique TCRbeta CDR3 rearrangement. For each sample, productive Simpson clonality was calculated by taking the square root of Simpson's diversity index across productive rearrangements. TCRdb stores this immuneACCESS table with in-frame sequences only. Part of the clones is absent; in the studies checked, under half of the shortfall reflects unresolved V genes, and no reason is known for the rest. V, J and clone size were drawn from that table, and D and trimming were deduced from the DNA. For this sample there are some 380,000 clones; 81% appear just once. The biggest ten clones account for roughly 1.2% of the sample.

A remark on this clone: No antigen is known for it. The sample holds no much larger clone one base away, and base qualities are not on file.

V and J lose 5 bases and 4 bases, and a span of 21 bases separates them. Reading the germline V gene (reference sequence) gives CDR1 SEHNR and CDR2 FQNEAQ. From cysteine to phenylalanine, the CDR3 is 16 amino acids long. Just CDR3 DNA is preserved here, 48 bases in frame from base 1. Whole blood was collected in K2EDTA tubes by collaborating institutions according to the institutions' own protocols. For TCRbeta analysis, collaborators shipped samples as frozen whole blood, isolated PBMCs, or DNA extracted from either of those sample types. This TCR derives from a human donor with acute or convalescent COVID-19. The donor label of this sample is uncertain. The chain is assembled from TRBV7-9 and TRBJ2-7; the best D guess is TRBD2, with 7 bases matching. The sample consisted of peripheral blood. The CDR3 in this case is CASSPESSGTRYEQYF. The sequence in DNA is TGTGCCAGCAGCCCCGAGTCCAGCGGGACAAGGTACGAGCAGTACTTC.